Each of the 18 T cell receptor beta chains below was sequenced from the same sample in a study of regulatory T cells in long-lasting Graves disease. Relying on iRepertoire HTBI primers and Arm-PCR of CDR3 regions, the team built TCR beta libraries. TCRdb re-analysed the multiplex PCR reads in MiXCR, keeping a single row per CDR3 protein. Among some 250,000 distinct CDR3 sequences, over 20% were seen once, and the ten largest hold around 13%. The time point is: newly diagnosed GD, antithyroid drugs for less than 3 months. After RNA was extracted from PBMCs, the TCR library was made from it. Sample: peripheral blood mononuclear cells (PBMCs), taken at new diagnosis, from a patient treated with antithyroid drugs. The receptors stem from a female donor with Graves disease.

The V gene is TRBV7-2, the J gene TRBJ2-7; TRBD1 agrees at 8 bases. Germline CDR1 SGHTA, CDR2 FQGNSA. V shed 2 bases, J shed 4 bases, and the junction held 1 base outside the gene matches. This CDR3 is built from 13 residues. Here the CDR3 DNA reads TGTGCCAGCAGCTTACAGGGGGCTTACGAGCAGTACTTC. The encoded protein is CASSLQGAYEQYF.

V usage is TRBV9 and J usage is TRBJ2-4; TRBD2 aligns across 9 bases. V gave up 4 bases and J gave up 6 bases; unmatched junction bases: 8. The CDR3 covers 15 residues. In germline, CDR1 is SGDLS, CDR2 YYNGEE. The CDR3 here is CASSPRASGANIQYF. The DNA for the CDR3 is TGTGCCAGCAGCCCCCGGGCTAGCGGGGCAAACATTCAGTACTTC.

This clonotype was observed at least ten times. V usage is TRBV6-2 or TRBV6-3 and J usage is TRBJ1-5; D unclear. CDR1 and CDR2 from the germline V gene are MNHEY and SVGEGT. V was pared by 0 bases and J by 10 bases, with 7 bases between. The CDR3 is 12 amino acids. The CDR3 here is CASSYSSGPQHF. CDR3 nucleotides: TGTGCCAGCAGTTACTCGAGCGGACCCCAGCATTTT.

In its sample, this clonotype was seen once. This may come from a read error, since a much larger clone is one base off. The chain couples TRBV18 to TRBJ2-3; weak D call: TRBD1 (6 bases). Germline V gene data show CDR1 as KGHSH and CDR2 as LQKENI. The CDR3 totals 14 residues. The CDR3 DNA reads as TGTGTCAGCTCACCAGACAGGAACTTAGATACGCAGTATTTT. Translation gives CVSSPDRNLDTQYF. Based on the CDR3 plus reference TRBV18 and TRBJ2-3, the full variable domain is NAGVMQNPRHLVRRRGQEARLRCSPMKGHSHVYWYRQLPEEGLKFMVYLQKENIIDESGMPKERFSAEFPKEGPSILRIQQVVRGDSAAYFCVSSPDRNLDTQYFGPGTRLTVL.

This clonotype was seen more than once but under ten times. CDR3 residues: CASSIGMTSISGNTIYF. In DNA, the CDR3 is TGTGCCAGTAGTATCGGTATGACTTCAATCTCTGGAAACACCATATATTTT. This chain links TRBV19 with TRBJ1-3, with D uncertain. The CDR3 contains 17 residues. CDR1 and CDR2 (germline): LNHDA, SQIVND (reference sequence). V was trimmed by 3 bases and J by 0 bases, leaving 15 bases between them.

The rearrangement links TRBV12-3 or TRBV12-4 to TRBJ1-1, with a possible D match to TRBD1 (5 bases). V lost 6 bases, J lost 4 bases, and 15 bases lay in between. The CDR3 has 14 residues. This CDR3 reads CASRSRVRATEAFF. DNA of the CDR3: TGTGCCAGCAGAAGTCGAGTCAGGGCCACTGAAGCTTTCTTT.

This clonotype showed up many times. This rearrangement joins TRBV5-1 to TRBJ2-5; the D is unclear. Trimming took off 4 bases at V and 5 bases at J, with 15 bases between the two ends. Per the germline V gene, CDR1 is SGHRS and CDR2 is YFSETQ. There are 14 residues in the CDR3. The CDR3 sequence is CASSPSPLTETQYF. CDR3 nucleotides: TGCGCCAGCAGCCCATCTCCCTTGACGGAGACCCAGTACTTC.

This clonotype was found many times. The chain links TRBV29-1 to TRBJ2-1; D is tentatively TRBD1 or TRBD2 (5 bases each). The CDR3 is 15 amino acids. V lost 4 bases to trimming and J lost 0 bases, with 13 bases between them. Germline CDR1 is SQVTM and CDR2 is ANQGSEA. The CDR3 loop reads CSVGGTMDSYNEQFF. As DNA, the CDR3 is TGCAGCGTTGGGGGGACCATGGACTCCTACAATGAGCAGTTCTTC.

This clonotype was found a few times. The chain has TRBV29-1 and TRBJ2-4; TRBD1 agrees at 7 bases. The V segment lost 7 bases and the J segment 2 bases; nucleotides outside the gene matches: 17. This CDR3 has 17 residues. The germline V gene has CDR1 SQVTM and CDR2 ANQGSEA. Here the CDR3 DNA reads TGCAGCGCCAGAGGGACAGTTCCGACCGGGACCAAAAACATTCAGTACTTC. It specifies CSARGTVPTGTKNIQYF.

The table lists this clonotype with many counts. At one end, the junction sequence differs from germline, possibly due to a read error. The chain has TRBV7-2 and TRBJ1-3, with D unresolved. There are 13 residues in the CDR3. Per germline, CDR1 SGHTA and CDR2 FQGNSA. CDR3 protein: CASSTTSGNTTYF. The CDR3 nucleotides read TGTGCCAGCAGCACAACCTCTGGAAACACCACATATTTT. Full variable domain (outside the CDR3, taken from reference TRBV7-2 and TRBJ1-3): GAGVSQSPSNKVTEKGKDVELRCDPISGHTALYWYRQSLGQGLEFLIYFQGNSAPDKSGLPSDRFSAERTGGSVSTLTIQRTQQEDSAVYLCASSTTSGNTTYFGEGSWLTVV.

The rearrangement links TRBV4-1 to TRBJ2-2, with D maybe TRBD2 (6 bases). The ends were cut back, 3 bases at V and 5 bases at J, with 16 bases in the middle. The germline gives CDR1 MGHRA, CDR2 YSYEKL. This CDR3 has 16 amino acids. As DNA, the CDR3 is TGCGCCAGCAGCCAGAAAGGAGGGGTGTCGACCGGGGAGCTGTTTTTT. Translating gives CASSQKGGVSTGELFF.

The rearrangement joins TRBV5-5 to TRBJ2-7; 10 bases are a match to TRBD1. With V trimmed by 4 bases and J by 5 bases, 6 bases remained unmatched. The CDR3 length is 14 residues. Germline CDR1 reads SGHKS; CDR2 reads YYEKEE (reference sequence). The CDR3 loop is CASSAGQGNDEQYF. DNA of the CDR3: TGTGCCAGCAGCGCGGGACAGGGGAACGACGAGCAGTACTTC.

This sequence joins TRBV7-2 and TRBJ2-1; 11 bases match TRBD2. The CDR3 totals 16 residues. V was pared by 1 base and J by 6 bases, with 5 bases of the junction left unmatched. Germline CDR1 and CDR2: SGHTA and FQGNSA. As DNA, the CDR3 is TGTGCCAGCAGCTTAGGGGCACTAGCGGGAGTCAATGAGCAGTTCTTC. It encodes CASSLGALAGVNEQFF. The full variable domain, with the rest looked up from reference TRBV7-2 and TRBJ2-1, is GAGVSQSPSNKVTEKGKDVELRCDPISGHTALYWYRQSLGQGLEFLIYFQGNSAPDKSGLPSDRFSAERTGGSVSTLTIQRTQQEDSAVYLCASSLGALAGVNEQFFGPGTRLTVL.

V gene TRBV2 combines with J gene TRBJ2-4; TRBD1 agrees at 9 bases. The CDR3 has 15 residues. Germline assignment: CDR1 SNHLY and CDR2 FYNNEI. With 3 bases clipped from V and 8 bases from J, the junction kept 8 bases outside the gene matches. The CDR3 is CASSDTGGVSDIQYF. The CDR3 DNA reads TGTGCCAGCAGTGACACAGGGGGCGTGAGCGACATTCAGTACTTC.

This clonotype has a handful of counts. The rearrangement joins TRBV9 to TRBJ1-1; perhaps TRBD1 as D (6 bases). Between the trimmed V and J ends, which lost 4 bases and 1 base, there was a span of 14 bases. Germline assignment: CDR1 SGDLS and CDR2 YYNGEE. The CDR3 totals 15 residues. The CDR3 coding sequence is TGTGCCAGCAGCCCAATAACAGGGACGAACACTGAAGCTTTCTTT. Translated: CASSPITGTNTEAFF.

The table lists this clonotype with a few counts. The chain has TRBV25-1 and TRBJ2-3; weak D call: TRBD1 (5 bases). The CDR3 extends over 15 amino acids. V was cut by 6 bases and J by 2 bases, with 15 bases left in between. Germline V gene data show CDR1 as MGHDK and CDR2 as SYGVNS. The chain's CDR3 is CASRTQGRLTDTQYF. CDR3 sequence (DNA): TGTGCCAGCAGGACCCAGGGAAGACTCACAGATACGCAGTATTTT.

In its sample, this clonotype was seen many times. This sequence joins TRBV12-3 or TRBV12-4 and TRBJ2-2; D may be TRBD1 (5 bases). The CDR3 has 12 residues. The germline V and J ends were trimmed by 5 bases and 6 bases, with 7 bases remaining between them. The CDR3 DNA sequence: TGTGCCAGCAGTCACAGGTCCGGGGAGCTGTTTTTT. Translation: CASSHRSGELFF.

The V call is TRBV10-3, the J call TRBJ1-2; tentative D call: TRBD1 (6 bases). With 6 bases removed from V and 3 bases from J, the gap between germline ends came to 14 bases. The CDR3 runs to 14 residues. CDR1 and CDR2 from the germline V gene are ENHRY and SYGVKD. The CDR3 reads CAISGRGNDYGYTF. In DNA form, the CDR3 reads TGTGCCATCAGCGGCAGGGGAAACGACTATGGCTACACCTTC.